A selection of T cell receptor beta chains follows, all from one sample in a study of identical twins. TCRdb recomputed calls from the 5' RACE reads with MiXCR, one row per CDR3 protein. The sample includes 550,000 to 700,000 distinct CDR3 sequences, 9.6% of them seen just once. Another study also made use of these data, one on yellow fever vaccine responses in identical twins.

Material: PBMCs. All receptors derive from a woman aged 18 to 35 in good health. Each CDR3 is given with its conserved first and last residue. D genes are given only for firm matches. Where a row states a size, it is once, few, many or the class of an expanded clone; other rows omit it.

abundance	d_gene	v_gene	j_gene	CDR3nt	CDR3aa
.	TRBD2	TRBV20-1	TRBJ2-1	TGCAGTGCTCAAGGGGCTAGCGGGAGTACGGAGCAGTTCTTC	CSAQGASGSTEQFF
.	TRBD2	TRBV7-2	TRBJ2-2	TGTGCCAGCAGCTTAGCCCCCCTACTAGCGGGAGAATTCGGGGAGCTGTTTTTT	CASSLAPLLAGEFGELFF
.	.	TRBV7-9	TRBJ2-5	TGTGCCAGCAGCTTAGTGGAGTCCCAAGAGACCCAGTACTTC	CASSLVESQETQYF
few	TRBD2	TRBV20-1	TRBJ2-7	TGCAGTGCTAGAGATCCCAGTGGCGGGAGGGGCTACGAGCAGTACTTC	CSARDPSGGRGYEQYF
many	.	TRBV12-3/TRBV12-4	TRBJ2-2	TGTGCCAGCAGATCCCCGGGAGCTTCCGCGAACACCGGGGAGCTGTTTTTT	CASRSPGASANTGELFF
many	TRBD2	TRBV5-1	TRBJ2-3	TGCGCCAGCAGCTTGGTAGGACTAGCGGGGGGAAACACAGATACGCAGTATTTT	CASSLVGLAGGNTDTQYF
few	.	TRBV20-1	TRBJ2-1	TGCAGTGCTAGAGGGACCTCCAGGAATGAGCAGTTCTTC	CSARGTSRNEQFF
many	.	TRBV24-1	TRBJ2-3	TGTGCCACCAGTGATCCCCCGCTGGATACGCAGTATTTT	CATSDPPLDTQYF
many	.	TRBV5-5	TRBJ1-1	TGTGCCAGCAGCTTGGGGGGCCCTTACACTGAAGCTTTCTTT	CASSLGGPYTEAFF
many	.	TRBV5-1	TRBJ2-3	TGCGCCAGCAGCCCCCGGGGCGGGACGGGTACGCAGTATTTT	CASSPRGGTGTQYF
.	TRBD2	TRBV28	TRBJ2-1	TGTGCCAGCAGTTTATCGGGTCTAGCGGAAGACAATGAGCAGTTCTTC	CASSLSGLAEDNEQFF
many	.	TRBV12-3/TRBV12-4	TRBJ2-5	TGTGCCAGCAGTTTTAAAATTCAAGAGACCCAGTACTTC	CASSFKIQETQYF
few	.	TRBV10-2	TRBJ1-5	TGCGCCAGCCGCGGGGGGCTCGGCAATCAGCCCCAGCATTTT	CASRGGLGNQPQHF
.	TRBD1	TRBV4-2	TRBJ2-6	TGTGCCAGCAGCCAAGAGGGACAGGGGGCGTCTGGGGCCAACGTCCTGACTTTC	CASSQEGQGASGANVLTF
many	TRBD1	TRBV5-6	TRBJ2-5	TGTGCCAGCAGCCCCAGGTCTTACAGGGGCGAGACCCAGTACTTC	CASSPRSYRGETQYF
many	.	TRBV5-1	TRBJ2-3	TGCGCCAGCAGCTTGGAGGGCGGGACAGTCACAGATACGCAGTATTTT	CASSLEGGTVTDTQYF
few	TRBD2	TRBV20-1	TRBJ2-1	TGCAGTGCGTTGACTAGCGGGTGGAGCTCCTACAATGAGCAGTTCTTC	CSALTSGWSSYNEQFF
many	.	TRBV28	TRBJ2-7	TGTGCCAGCAGTTCCGACAGTTCCCCCTACGAGCAGTACTTC	CASSSDSSPYEQYF